The clone carrying this T cell receptor (beta chain) was found a few times. Its specificity is unknown. Germline values: CDR1 ENHRY, CDR2 SYGVKD. V was cut by 3 bases and J by 5 bases, with 18 bases left in between. The length of the CDR3 is 16 residues. The sample belongs to a study of T-cell reconstitution after alpha-beta-depleted transplantation in children. This sample's TCRbeta library carried unique molecular identifier barcodes. In TCRdb, the PCR reads were re-called with MiXCR into one record per CDR3 protein. The top ten hold around 9.8% of the sample, which has around 270,000 distinct CDR3 sequences, nearly 8% seen once. Points from the study as a whole: From newly produced T cells came most of the T-cell counts and diversity one year after transplant. Surviving recipient T cells and thymic progenitors accounted for the high day-60 TCRbeta diversity observed in some patients. At around two months after transplant, the alpha-beta T cells were reportedly derived from several hundred expanded clones that came from non-depleted graft cells.

The starting material was peripheral blood, obtained 360 days after TCRalphabeta/CD19-depleted stem cell transplant. The V and J genes are TRBV10-3 and TRBJ2-3, with D uncertain. The clonotype was recovered from a female patient aged 2-15 years who had a stem cell transplant for Fanconi anemia, so the T cells may come from the graft donor. The CDR3 DNA is TGTGCCATCAGTGACACGGGCGGCAGGCTCGGAGATACGCAGTATTTT. Amino acids: CAISDTGGRLGDTQYF.